The following is a TCR beta chain sequence with its context. These data are taken from a study of early T cells in non-severe SARS-CoV-2 infection. As for the study in general: Sequencing was performed on bulk RNA from unsorted whole blood, leaving chains unpaired.

Unique molecular identifiers (one per individual cDNA molecule) were attached. MiXCR, run by TCRdb on the 5' RACE reads, gives a single entry per CDR3 protein. The sample shows about 80,000 distinct CDR3 sequences, 9.5% to 15% of them seen only once. The V gene lost 5 bases and the J gene lost 0 bases, with 11 bases spanning the gap. Germline V lookup: CDR1 SGHTA, CDR2 FQGNSA. This CDR3 has 15 amino acids. The sample was whole blood, taken at baseline. This TCR came from an adult who was a healthcare worker with PCR-confirmed SARS-CoV-2 infection or an uninfected control (not recorded which). The donor label of this sample is uncertain. This rearrangement joins TRBV7-2 to TRBJ2-1; maybe TRBD2 (5 bases). The chain's CDR3 is CASSPDLSSYNEQFF. In nucleotides, the CDR3 is TGTGCCAGCAGCCCGGACTTAAGCTCCTACAATGAGCAGTTCTTC.